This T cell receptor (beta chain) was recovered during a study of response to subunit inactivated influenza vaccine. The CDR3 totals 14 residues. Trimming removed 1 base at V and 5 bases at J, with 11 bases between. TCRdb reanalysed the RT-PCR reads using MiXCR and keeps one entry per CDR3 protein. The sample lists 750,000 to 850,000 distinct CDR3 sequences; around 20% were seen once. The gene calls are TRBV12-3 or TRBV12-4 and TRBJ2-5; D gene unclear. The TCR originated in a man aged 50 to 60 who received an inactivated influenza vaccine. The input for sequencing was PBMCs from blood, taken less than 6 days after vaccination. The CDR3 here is CASSLGRNFETQYF. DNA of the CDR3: TGTGCCAGCAGTTTAGGACGGAACTTCGAGACCCAGTACTTC.